The rows below give T cell receptor beta chains drawn from one sample of a study of cytomegalovirus exposure and HLA in healthy donors. Some clones are missing from TCRdb's copy, which holds only in-frame ones; the method was immunoSEQ multiplex PCR. The sample holds 80,000 to 100,000 clones, 60% to 80% seen once. The sequenced sample consisted of PBMCs. The receptor set was obtained from a man between 50 and 59 years old in good health and CMV-seropositive. Both conserved end residues are part of each CDR3. A D gene is named only where the DNA matches it firmly. Clone size is given for some rows only: seen once, a few or many times, or a class if the clone is expanded.

j_gene,abundance,d_gene,v_gene,CDR3nt,CDR3aa
TRBJ2-3,NA,TRBD2,TRBV7-2,TGTGCCAGCAGCTTAGGACTAGCGGGGGACACAGATACGCAGTATTTT,CASSLGLAGDTDTQYF
TRBJ1-1,NA,NA,TRBV6-5,TGTGCCAGCAGTTACTCGAAAACCAGGCTTGAAGCTTTCTTT,CASSYSKTRLEAFF
TRBJ2-3,NA,TRBD2,TRBV7-6,TGTGCCAGCAGCTCCCTAGCGGGGGTTCCAGATACGCAGTATTTT,CASSSLAGVPDTQYF
TRBJ1-2,NA,TRBD1,TRBV19,TGTGCCAGTAGTCTTCTCGCGGACAGGGCGGACTATGGCTACACCTTC,CASSLLADRADYGYTF
TRBJ1-1,NA,NA,TRBV18,TGTGCCAGCTCAGCAACACCGAACACTGAAGCTTTCTTT,CASSATPNTEAFF
TRBJ2-1,NA,TRBD2,TRBV7-8,TGTGCCAGCAGCCCTTTAGCGGGGGGCGACTACAATGAGCAGTTCTTC,CASSPLAGGDYNEQFF
TRBJ1-1,once,NA,TRBV11-1,TGTGCCAGCAGCTTGGGCAAGCTGAACACTGAAGCTTTCTTT,CASSLGKLNTEAFF
TRBJ2-5,NA,NA,TRBV4-1,TGCGCCAGCAGCCAAGTCCGCCTGGGGCTTCTACAAGAGACCCAGTACTTC,CASSQVRLGLLQETQYF
TRBJ1-1,once,TRBD1,TRBV5-1,TGCGCCAGCAGCCCGGGACAGATGAACACTGAAGCTTTCTTT,CASSPGQMNTEAFF
TRBJ1-1,few,NA,TRBV4-3,TGCGCCAGCAGCCAAGAGGTTCGGGAAATGGTAGCTTTCTTT,CASSQEVREMVAFF
TRBJ1-1,NA,NA,TRBV12-2,TGTGCAAGTCGCCACACCCTGACCCGACTTAGAAGGAGGACTGAAGCTTTCTTT,CASRHTLTRLRRRTEAFF
TRBJ2-5,NA,TRBD2,TRBV7-2,TGTGCCAGCAGCACGGGGGGGCCGGGAGAGACCCAGTACTTC,CASSTGGPGETQYF
TRBJ2-2,NA,TRBD1,TRBV7-6,TGTGCCAGCAGCCCTACCGGGACAGACTTCGGGGAGCTGTTTTTT,CASSPTGTDFGELFF
TRBJ2-3,NA,TRBD2,TRBV6-4,TGTGCCAGCAGATCTGCGGGGGAACCCACAGATACGCAGTATTTT,CASRSAGEPTDTQYF
TRBJ1-4,once,NA,TRBV21-1,TGTGCCAGCAGCAACGGGGTCCAGCTCTCTAATGAAAAACTGTTTTTT,CASSNGVQLSNEKLFF
TRBJ1-6,NA,NA,TRBV7-3,TGTGCCAGCAGCAATCTTAATTCACCCCTCCACTTT,CASSNLNSPLHF
TRBJ2-5,NA,NA,TRBV29-1,TGCAGCGTTGTTCGGACAACACAAGAGACCCAGTACTTC,CSVVRTTQETQYF
TRBJ2-4,NA,TRBD2,TRBV5-6,TGTGCCAGCAGTCAAGGACTAGCGGGGGGGCCGGATAACATTCAGTACTTC,CASSQGLAGGPDNIQYF
TRBJ2-1,NA,TRBD1,TRBV14,TGTGCCAGCAGCCAAGGGGCCAGGGGGTCCTACAATGAGCAGTTCTTC,CASSQGARGSYNEQFF
TRBJ2-7,NA,TRBD1,TRBV2,TGTGCCAGCAAGGACAGGGGGGACTACGAGCAGTACTTC,CASKDRGDYEQYF
TRBJ1-1,NA,TRBD1,TRBV19,TGTGCCAGTAGTATTGGTCGCCGTTTGGGACAGGGAAACACTGAAGCTTTCTTT,CASSIGRRLGQGNTEAFF
TRBJ2-3,NA,TRBD2,TRBV30,TGTGCCTGGAGACTAGCGGGGGGCACAGATACGCAGTATTTT,CAWRLAGGTDTQYF
TRBJ1-2,NA,NA,TRBV7-2,TGTGCCAGCAGCCAAGCGGTGCATGACTATGGCTACACCTTC,CASSQAVHDYGYTF
TRBJ1-2,NA,TRBD1,TRBV10-3,TGTGCCACCGGGACAGGGCTTTCGGAAGGCTACACCTTC,CATGTGLSEGYTF
TRBJ1-1,NA,NA,TRBV30,TGTGCCTGGAGTGGACAGATGAACACTGAAGCTTTCTTT,CAWSGQMNTEAFF
TRBJ2-2,NA,NA,TRBV18,TGTGCCAGCTCACCCGGCAGGGAAGGGGAGCTGTTTTTT,CASSPGREGELFF
TRBJ1-1,NA,NA,TRBV30,TGTTCTTCCCTAGTGAACACTGAAGCTTTCTTT,CSSLVNTEAFF
TRBJ2-2,NA,TRBD1,TRBV19,TGTGCCAGTAGTAGGACAGGGTCCACGAACACCGGGGAGCTGTTTTTT,CASSRTGSTNTGELFF
TRBJ2-5,NA,NA,TRBV4-2,TGTGCCAGCAGCCAAGAGGTTCTAGGAGGAGAGACCCAGTACTTC,CASSQEVLGGETQYF
TRBJ1-1,once,NA,TRBV6-5,TGTGCCAGCAGTTACGCCGCGACCATCAGGTACACTGAAGCTTTCTTT,CASSYAATIRYTEAFF
TRBJ1-5,NA,TRBD1,TRBV6-6,TGTGCCAGCAGTTACCGGGACAGCATGAAGCCCCAGCATTTT,CASSYRDSMKPQHF
TRBJ1-1,few,NA,TRBV2,TGTGCCAGCTTAGGGGCGAACACTGAAGCTTTCTTT,CASLGANTEAFF
TRBJ2-3,NA,NA,TRBV4-3,TGCGCCAGCAGCCAGAACTACGTGAAAGAGGGTCAAGGAGGCTATATGGATACGCAGTATTTT,CASSQNYVKEGQGGYMDTQYF
TRBJ1-2,NA,TRBD1,TRBV27,TGTGCCAGCAGCCTAGGGACAGGGGGTGGTGGGGGCTACACCTTC,CASSLGTGGGGGYTF
TRBJ1-2,NA,TRBD1,TRBV19,TGTGCCAGTGGTACCCCCCGGGACAGCTATGGCTACACCTTC,CASGTPRDSYGYTF
TRBJ2-1,NA,TRBD1,TRBV9,TGTGCCAGCAGCGGCTCACAGGGGGAGGTAAATGAGCAGTTCTTC,CASSGSQGEVNEQFF
TRBJ2-3,NA,TRBD2,TRBV7-6,TGTGCCAGCAGCTTTCAAGCGGGGGCAGATACGCAGTATTTT,CASSFQAGADTQYF
TRBJ1-1,NA,NA,TRBV9,TGTGCCAGCAGAGGCCAGGGTGGCACTGAAGCTTTCTTT,CASRGQGGTEAFF
TRBJ1-4,NA,TRBD1,TRBV5-1,TGCGCCAGCAGCTTGGCAGGGGGTAGGAATGAAAAACTGTTTTTT,CASSLAGGRNEKLFF
TRBJ1-1,NA,TRBD1,TRBV4-1,TGCGCCAGCAGCCAAGCTACAGGGGGCGGAATGAACACTGAAGCTTTCTTT,CASSQATGGGMNTEAFF
TRBJ1-1,NA,NA,TRBV7-8,TGTGCCAGCAGCTTCGAGGGCTTTTTTTGGACTGAAGCTTTCTTT,CASSFEGFFWTEAFF
TRBJ1-6,NA,NA,TRBV18,TGTGCCAGCTCAAAAACCGGGAATTCACCCCTCCACTTT,CASSKTGNSPLHF
TRBJ2-3,few,TRBD2,TRBV7-9,TGTGCCAGCAGCTTTAAAGCGGGGGGTCACACAGATACGCAGTATTTT,CASSFKAGGHTDTQYF
TRBJ2-7,once,NA,TRBV9,TGTGCCAGCAGCGTAGGAGGTGGAAGGCAGCAGTACTTC,CASSVGGGRQQYF
TRBJ1-1,NA,NA,TRBV2,TGTGCCAGCAGTTACTCTCTCGGCCTTGGGCTGAACACTGAAGCTTTCTTT,CASSYSLGLGLNTEAFF
TRBJ1-4,NA,TRBD1,TRBV15,TGTGCCATCCAGGGGGAAAATGAAAAACTGTTTTTT,CAIQGENEKLFF
TRBJ2-3,NA,TRBD2,TRBV4-2,TGTGCCAGCAGCCAAAAAGCGGGGGTGGGGGATACGCAGTATTTT,CASSQKAGVGDTQYF
TRBJ1-4,NA,TRBD1,TRBV19,TGTGCCAGTAGTACCAGGGGGCAAGTGGGTAATGAAAAACTGTTTTTT,CASSTRGQVGNEKLFF
TRBJ2-2,NA,NA,TRBV21-1,TGTGCCAGCAGCAAGGGGACAGGGGGCGACGGGGAGCTGTTTTTT,CASSKGTGGDGELFF
TRBJ2-3,NA,NA,TRBV6-5,TGTGCCAGCAGACCGAACAGGGGCACAGATACGCAGTATTTT,CASRPNRGTDTQYF
TRBJ2-3,NA,NA,TRBV27,TGTGCCAGCAGTTTGGAGAGTAGAGATACGCAGTATTTT,CASSLESRDTQYF
TRBJ2-6,NA,NA,TRBV15,TGTGCCACCAGCAGAGTGAAAGGGGAGGCTTCTCGCTCTGGGGCCAACGTCCTGACTTTC,CATSRVKGEASRSGANVLTF
TRBJ2-7,NA,NA,TRBV6-1,TGTGCCAGCAGTGTTCTAGAAAGCTCCTACGAGCAGTACTTC,CASSVLESSYEQYF
TRBJ2-7,NA,TRBD2,TRBV6-5,TGTGCCAGCAGTTTGACTAGCGGGGAAACCTACGAGCAGTACTTC,CASSLTSGETYEQYF